One sample yielded the 27 T cell receptor beta chains listed below, sequenced in a study of CD8+CD57+ T cells in acquired aplastic anemia (dated by TCRdb to 2017 to 2018). Data came from an Illumina HiSeq 2000. Profiling of TCR beta VDJ combinations and CDR3 sequences used genomic DNA as the template. Clones were called with MiXCR by TCRdb after fastp trimmed the public reads at Q25, and only in-frame beta chains were retained. One record per CDR3 amino acid sequence lists the most common genes and DNA. For this sample the table gives around 500,000 distinct CDR3 sequences, of which over 25% were detected only once. The ten top clones hold around 0.82% of the sample. Patients chosen for sequencing had shown expansion of CD8+CD57+ cells by flow cytometry. Source material: sorted CD4+, CD8+, or CD8+CD57+ T cells (not recorded which) from PBMCs. The receptors here all came from a human donor with aplastic anemia.

This clonotype has at least ten counts. The V gene is TRBV10-3, the J gene TRBJ1-2; TRBD1 matches at 7 bases. In germline, CDR1 is ENHRY, CDR2 SYGVKD. The CDR3 is 13 amino acids. J was trimmed by 6 bases and V by 6 bases; bases with no gene match: 7. The CDR3 nucleotides are TGTGCCATCAGGATACAGGGGAGCAATGGCTACACCTTC. Amino acids: CAIRIQGSNGYTF.

In its sample, this clonotype was seen many times. The chain employs TRBV19 and TRBJ1-2; D gene unclear. CDR3 length: 12 amino acids. The V end was cut by 0 bases, the J end by 3 bases, with 2 bases between. Germline values: CDR1 LNHDA, CDR2 SQIVND (reference sequence). The CDR3 sequence is CASSIDHYGYTF. DNA of the CDR3: TGTGCCAGTAGTATAGACCACTATGGCTACACCTTC.

The V call is TRBV10-3, the J call TRBJ1-2; no clear D. Germline CDR1 ENHRY, CDR2 SYGVKD. The V and J ends lost 5 bases and 5 bases respectively, with 9 bases between them. The length of the CDR3 is 12 residues. CDR3 amino acids: CAISYRTYGYTF. CDR3 DNA sequence: TGTGCCATCAGTTACCGGACGTATGGCTACACCTTC.

The gene calls are TRBV5-1 and TRBJ2-3; TRBD2 matches at 7 bases. Trimming cost V 7 bases and J 2 bases; bases outside gene matches: 13. The CDR3 runs to 16 residues. Germline V gives CDR1 SGHRS, CDR2 YFSETQ. CDR3 region: CASSLDQAGDTDTQYF. CDR3 nucleotide sequence: TGCGCCAGCTCCCTCGACCAGGCGGGGGACACAGATACGCAGTATTTT.

This clonotype was recorded many times. The chain is built from TRBV20-1 and TRBJ1-2; tentatively, D is TRBD1 (6 bases). Looked up from germline, CDR1 is DFQATT and CDR2 is SNEGSKA (reference sequence). CDR3 size: 15 residues. V lost 6 bases and J lost 5, with 22 bases in between. Here the CDR3 reads CSAHALSGGAYGYTF. CDR3 nucleotide sequence: TGCAGTGCCCACGCTTTGTCGGGGGGGGCTTATGGCTACACCTTC.

With regard to this clonotype: A much more abundant neighbour one base away suggests this may be a read error. A read error is likely, as this CDR3 ends without the conserved phenylalanine or tryptophan. The gene calls are TRBV29-1 and TRBJ2-7; D may correspond to TRBD1 or TRBD2 (5 bases each). Germline-derived CDR1 and CDR2 are SQVTM and ANQGSEA. The ends were cut back, 5 bases at V and 0 bases at J, with 17 bases in the middle. The CDR3 consists of 15 residues. CDR3: CSVYKGRRDSYEQYS. As DNA, the CDR3 is TGCAGCGTTTATAAGGGGCGCCGGGACTCCTACGAGCAGTACTCC.

V and J are TRBV30 and TRBJ2-2; maybe TRBD1 (6 bases). Germline V CDR1 and CDR2: GTSNPN, SVGIG (reference sequence). V shed 1 base and J shed 6 bases, with 18 bases lying between them. This CDR3 has 16 residues. CDR3 nucleotides: TGTGCCTGGAGTGCAGCAGGGGCGCGGGTGCCCGGGGAGCTGTTTTTT. Its translation: CAWSAAGARVPGELFF.

As concerns this clonotype: A clone one base away is much larger, so this may be a read error. J is TRBJ2-7 and V is TRBV20-1; a weak D match, TRBD2 (5 bases). The V and J ends lost 3 bases and 4 bases respectively, with 19 bases between them. CDR3 length: 15 amino acids. Germline CDR1 is DFQATT and CDR2 is SNEGSKA (reference sequence). The CDR3 DNA follows: TGCAGTGCTAGGCTTGTAGGGCGGCGAGGGTACGAGCAGTACTTC. Translation: CSARLVGRRGYEQYF.

Comments on this clonotype: A read error may be the cause here, since a much bigger clone is one base away. This chain uses TRBV4-3 with TRBJ1-6; D ambiguous. CDR3 length: 16 residues. CDR1 is LGHNA, CDR2 YSLEER, per germline. Between the trimmed V and J ends, which lost 1 base and 7 bases, there was a span of 14 bases. CDR3 nucleotides: TGCGCCAGCAGCCAAGGTGTTGGCCTGACGAATTCACCCCTCCACTTT. It translates to CASSQGVGLTNSPLHF.

This rearrangement joins TRBV29-1 to TRBJ1-2; D is ambiguous. Germline V gene sequence: CDR1 SQVTM, CDR2 ANQGSEA. The CDR3 is made up of 14 amino acids. Trimming cost V 1 base and J 4 bases, with 13 bases left between them. The CDR3 DNA reads as TGCAGCGTTGAAGGTCAGGCGGTTAGCTATGGCTACACCTTC. Translating it yields CSVEGQAVSYGYTF.

In this sample, this clonotype turned up a few times. V and J are TRBV2 and TRBJ2-4, with 7 nucleotides matching TRBD1. Germline CDR1 reads SNHLY; CDR2 reads FYNNEI. The V gene end was trimmed by 4 bases and the J gene end by 5 bases; junction bases not matched to a gene: 5. This CDR3 region has 14 residues. The CDR3 loop is CASSGQGPQNIQYF. In DNA, the CDR3 is TGTGCCAGCAGTGGACAGGGTCCTCAAAACATTCAGTACTTC.

This clonotype was recorded many times. V usage is TRBV20-1 and J usage is TRBJ2-7; D is uncertain. Germline V gene lookup returns CDR1 DFQATT and CDR2 SNEGSKA (reference sequence). CDR3 length: 11 residues. Deletions cut 2 bases from V and 6 bases from J, with 8 bases between. CDR3 amino acids: CSARLVSEQYF. The CDR3 DNA follows: TGCAGTGCTAGATTAGTTTCCGAGCAGTACTTC.

In this sample, this clonotype turned up many times. The chain couples TRBV7-8 to TRBJ1-1; 7 bases fit TRBD1. The J segment lost 3 bases and the V segment lost 5 bases, leaving 6 bases of the junction unmatched. Germline V CDR1 and CDR2: SGHVS, FQNEAQ. This CDR3 region has 14 residues. DNA of the CDR3: TGTGCCAGCAGCCGAGACCAGGGGGACACTGAAGCTTTCTTT. It specifies CASSRDQGDTEAFF.

This clonotype was detected only a few times. The rearrangement joins TRBV24-1 to TRBJ2-7; TRBD1 matches at 7 bases. Germline V gene data show CDR1 as KGHDR and CDR2 as SFDVKD. This CDR3 has 18 amino acids. After removal of 11 bases from V and 0 bases from J, the junction contained 21 bases not matched to a gene. CDR3 nucleotide sequence: TGTGCCAGCAGAGTCTGTGAATCTCCAGGGGGATACTCCTACGAGCAGTACTTC. Its protein product is CASRVCESPGGYSYEQYF.

This clonotype has ten or more counts. The CDR3 spells CASSLEKGGGTYEQYF. In DNA, the CDR3 is TGTGCCAGCAGCTTAGAAAAAGGGGGAGGGACCTACGAGCAGTACTTC. The rearrangement links TRBV11-3 to TRBJ2-7, with D possibly being TRBD2 (7 bases). This CDR3 has 16 residues. V lost 0 bases and J 2 bases, leaving 14 bases between the germline ends. Looked up from germline, CDR1 is SGHNT and CDR2 is YENEEA.

The chain links TRBV11-2 to TRBJ2-7, with 10 bases lining up with TRBD1. The junction had 14 bases not matched to a gene; V was cut back by 5 bases and J by 4 bases. The V gene's germline CDR1 is SGHAT and CDR2 FQNNGV. This CDR3 is built from 17 residues. The CDR3 region is CASSHQRLGQGTYEQYF. CDR3 nucleotide sequence: TGTGCCAGCAGCCACCAACGCCTGGGACAGGGGACGTACGAGCAGTACTTC.

This clonotype was recorded many times. The genes are TRBV29-1 and TRBJ1-3; unclear D gene. Germline CDR1 SQVTM, CDR2 ANQGSEA. V lost 3 bases and J 4 bases, leaving 13 bases between the germline ends. The CDR3 totals 14 residues. The CDR3 DNA is TGCAGCGTTGATGTGGCGGGTGGAGGAAACACCATATATTTT. Translation gives CSVDVAGGGNTIYF.

Only one count was recorded for this clonotype. CDR3 DNA sequence: TGTGCCAGCAGCGTTCTAAGCGGCGCTAGCACAGATACGCAGTATTTT. Protein: CASSVLSGASTDTQYF. V usage is TRBV9 and J usage is TRBJ2-3; the D gene is possibly TRBD2 (5 bases). The CDR3 spans 16 residues. CDR1 is SGDLS and CDR2 is YYNGEE in the germline V gene. Trimming stripped 2 bases from V and 0 bases from J, with 13 bases between.

This clonotype has more than one count but fewer than ten. This chain connects TRBV28 to TRBJ1-2; 10 nucleotides match TRBD1. This CDR3 contains 15 residues. Germline loops: CDR1 MDHEN, CDR2 SYDVKM. The ends lost 5 bases at V and 12 bases at J; junction bases unmatched: 15. The chain's CDR3 is CASSKPGDRGRKDTF. As DNA, the CDR3 is TGTGCCAGCAGTAAACCCGGTGACAGGGGGCGAAAGGACACCTTC.

This clonotype has ten or more counts. The V and J genes are TRBV19 and TRBJ1-5; tentative D call: TRBD1 (6 bases). CDR3 size: 15 residues. The V end was cut by 3 bases, the J end by 2 bases, with 11 bases between. Germline V gives CDR1 LNHDA, CDR2 SQIVND (reference sequence). The CDR3: CASSMTGGGNQPQHF. CDR3 DNA sequence: TGTGCCAGTAGTATGACTGGGGGCGGCAATCAGCCCCAGCATTTT.

Only a few counts were recorded for this clonotype. V is TRBV6-1 and J is TRBJ1-2; no definite D call. CDR1 and CDR2 (germline): MNHNS, SASEGT. This CDR3 has 12 amino acids. V lost 3 bases, J lost 4 bases, and 6 bases lay in between. The CDR3 DNA follows: TGTGCCAGCAGTGAGGAGGTCTATGGCTACACCTTC. Its protein product is CASSEEVYGYTF.

This clonotype was seen at least ten times. This chain connects TRBV25-1 to TRBJ1-1; D is perhaps TRBD1 (5 bases). Germline V gives CDR1 MGHDK, CDR2 SYGVNS. Between the trimmed V and J ends, which lost 3 bases and 6 bases, there was a span of 14 bases. CDR3 length equals 14 residues. The DNA of the CDR3 is TGTGCCAGCAGTGATCGGGGCGCAGCCTCTGAAGCTTTCTTT. The encoded protein is CASSDRGAASEAFF.

Concerning this clonotype itself: Possible read error: a much larger clone is one base away. The rearrangement links TRBV2 to TRBJ1-5; D is perhaps TRBD1 (6 bases). Trimming left V 6 bases short and J 3 bases short, with 15 bases between. Germline V CDR1 and CDR2: SNHLY, FYNNEI. The CDR3 has 15 residues. DNA of the CDR3: TGTGCCAGCAGCCCCCGGACAGCCGTCAATCAGCCCCAGCATTTT. This encodes CASSPRTAVNQPQHF.

There are a few counts of this clonotype. The rearrangement links TRBV27 to TRBJ1-2, with TRBD1 matching over 10 bases. V lost 5 bases and J lost 5; bases outside the gene matches: 5. CDR1 and CDR2 from the germline V gene are MNHEY and SMNVEV (reference sequence). The CDR3 loop spans 14 amino acids. The DNA for the CDR3 is TGTGCCAGCAGTGCCAGACAGGGGGCATATGGCTACACCTTC. Translating gives CASSARQGAYGYTF.

V usage is TRBV20-1 and J usage is TRBJ1-4, with D unresolved. The V end lost 3 bases, the J end lost 5 bases, and 7 bases lay between the germline ends. The CDR3 extends over 12 amino acids. Looked up from germline, CDR1 is DFQATT and CDR2 is SNEGSKA (reference sequence). Here the CDR3 reads CSARQPNEKLFF. DNA for the CDR3: TGCAGTGCTAGGCAGCCGAATGAAAAACTGTTTTTT.

This chain joins TRBV5-1 and TRBJ2-3; 13 bases fit TRBD2. CDR3 length: 14 residues. V dropped 5 bases and J dropped 5; count of bases not matched to a gene: 2. Germline loops: CDR1 SGHRS, CDR2 YFSETQ. CDR3 nucleotide sequence: TGCGCCAGCAGTACTAGCGGGAGGGAAGATACGCAGTATTTT. The encoded protein is CASSTSGREDTQYF.

This chain connects TRBV15 to TRBJ2-5, with 12 nucleotides matching TRBD2. CDR3 length: 13 residues. Germline V gene data show CDR1 as LNHNV and CDR2 as YYDKDF (reference sequence). V shed 11 bases, J shed 4 bases, and the junction held 5 bases outside the gene matches. The CDR3 spells CASGLAGLETQYF. CDR3 nucleotide sequence: TGTGCCTCCGGACTAGCGGGGCTAGAGACCCAGTACTTC. Together with reference TRBV15 and TRBJ2-5, the CDR3 gives the full variable domain: DAMVIQNPRYQVTQFGKPVTLSCSQTLNHNVMYWYQQKSSQAPKLLFHYYDKDFNNEADTPDNFQSRRPNTSFCFLDIRSPGLGDTAMYLCASGLAGLETQYFGPGTRLLVL.